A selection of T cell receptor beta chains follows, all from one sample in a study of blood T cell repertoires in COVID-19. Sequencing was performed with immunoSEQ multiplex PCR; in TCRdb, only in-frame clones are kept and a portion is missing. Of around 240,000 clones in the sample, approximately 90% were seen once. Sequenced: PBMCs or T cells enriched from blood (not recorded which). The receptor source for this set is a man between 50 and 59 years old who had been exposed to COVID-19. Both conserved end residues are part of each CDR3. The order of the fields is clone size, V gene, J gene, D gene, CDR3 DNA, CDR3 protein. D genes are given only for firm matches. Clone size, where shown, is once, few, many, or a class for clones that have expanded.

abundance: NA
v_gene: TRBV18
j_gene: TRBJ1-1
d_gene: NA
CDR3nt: TGTGCCAGCTCACCTTCGGGAGGGAACACTGAAGCTTTCTTT
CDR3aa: CASSPSGGNTEAFF

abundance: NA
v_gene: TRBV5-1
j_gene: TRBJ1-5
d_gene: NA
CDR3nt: TGCGCCAGCAGCGTGCAGGGTTCACCGGGTCAGCCCCAGCATTTT
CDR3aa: CASSVQGSPGQPQHF

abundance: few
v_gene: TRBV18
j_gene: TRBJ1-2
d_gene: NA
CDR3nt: TGTGCCAGCTCACCAGCTTCAGAGGACTATGGCTACACCTTC
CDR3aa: CASSPASEDYGYTF

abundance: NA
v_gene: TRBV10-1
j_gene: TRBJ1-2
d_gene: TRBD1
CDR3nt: TGCGCCAGCAGTGAGTTTACAGGGGGTGGCTACACCTTC
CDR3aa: CASSEFTGGGYTF

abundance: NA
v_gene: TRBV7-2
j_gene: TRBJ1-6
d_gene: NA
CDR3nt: TGTGCCAGCAGCCCCGGGAACCGGGACTATAATTCACCCCTCCACTTT
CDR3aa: CASSPGNRDYNSPLHF

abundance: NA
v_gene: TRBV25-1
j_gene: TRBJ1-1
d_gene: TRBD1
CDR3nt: TGTGCCAGCAGTGAAGGACAGGGGGACACTGAAGCTTTCTTT
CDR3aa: CASSEGQGDTEAFF

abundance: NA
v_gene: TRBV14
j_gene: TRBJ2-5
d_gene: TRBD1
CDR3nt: TGTGCCAGCAGCCAAGATTGGGGACAGGGGCTCCAAGAGACCCAGTACTTC
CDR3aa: CASSQDWGQGLQETQYF

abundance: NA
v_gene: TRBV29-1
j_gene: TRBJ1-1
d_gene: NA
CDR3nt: TGCAGCGTTGAGTTTGGCGGAAACACTGAAGCTTTCTTT
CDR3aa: CSVEFGGNTEAFF

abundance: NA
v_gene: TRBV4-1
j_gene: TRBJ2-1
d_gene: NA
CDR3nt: TGCGCCAGCAGCCTCCCCGACGGGGTTCCGAAGGTAGAGCAGTTCTTC
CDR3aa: CASSLPDGVPKVEQFF

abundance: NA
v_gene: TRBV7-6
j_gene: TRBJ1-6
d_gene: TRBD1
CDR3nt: TGTGCCAGCAGCTTCATGACAGGGGATAATTCACCCCTCCACTTT
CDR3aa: CASSFMTGDNSPLHF

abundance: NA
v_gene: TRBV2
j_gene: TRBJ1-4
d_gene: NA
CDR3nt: TGTGCCAGCAGAACCGGGACAAGTAATGAAAAACTGTTTTTT
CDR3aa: CASRTGTSNEKLFF

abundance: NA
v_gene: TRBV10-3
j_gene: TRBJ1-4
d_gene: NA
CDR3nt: TGTGCCATCAGTGAAACGGGTAGCTTACTTAATGAAAAACTGTTTTTT
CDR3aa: CAISETGSLLNEKLFF

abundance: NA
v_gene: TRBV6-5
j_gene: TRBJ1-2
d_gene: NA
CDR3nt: TGTGCCAGCACCCTCGGGGGGGGGAGCTATGGCTACACCTTC
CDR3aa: CASTLGGGSYGYTF

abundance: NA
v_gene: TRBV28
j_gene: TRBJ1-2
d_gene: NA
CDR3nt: TGTGCCAGCAGTTTATGGAGCCAAGGGTCGAGAGGGGGCTACACCTTC
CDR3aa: CASSLWSQGSRGGYTF

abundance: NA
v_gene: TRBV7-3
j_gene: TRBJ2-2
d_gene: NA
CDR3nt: TGTGCCAGCAGCTCAAAAAGAGGACAGCCTAACACCGGGGAGCTGTTTTTT
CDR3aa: CASSSKRGQPNTGELFF

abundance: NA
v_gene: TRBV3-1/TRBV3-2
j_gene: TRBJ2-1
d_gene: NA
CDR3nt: TGTGCCAGCAGCCAAGTGGTCGGTAACAATGAGCAGTTCTTC
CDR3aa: CASSQVVGNNEQFF

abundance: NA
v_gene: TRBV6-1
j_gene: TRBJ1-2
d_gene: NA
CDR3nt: TGTGCCAGCAGTGAGGGCCCAACATATAACTATGGCTACACCTTC
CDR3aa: CASSEGPTYNYGYTF

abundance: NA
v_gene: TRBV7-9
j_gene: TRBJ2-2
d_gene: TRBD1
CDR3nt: TGTGCCAGCAGCCACTACAGGGGGCGGGCCGGGGAGCTGTTTTTT
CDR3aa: CASSHYRGRAGELFF

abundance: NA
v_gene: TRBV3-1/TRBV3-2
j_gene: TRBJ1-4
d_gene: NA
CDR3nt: TGTGCCAGCAGCCAAGATCCCGGGGGGGCTGCGGCAACTAATGAAAAACTGTTTTTT
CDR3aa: CASSQDPGGAAATNEKLFF

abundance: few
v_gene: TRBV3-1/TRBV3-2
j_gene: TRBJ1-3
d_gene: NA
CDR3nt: TGTGCCAGCAGCGAGACACACTCTGGAAACACCATATATTTT
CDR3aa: CASSETHSGNTIYF

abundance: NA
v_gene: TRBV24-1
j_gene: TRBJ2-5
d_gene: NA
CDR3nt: TGTGCCACCATGGGACCGGGGAGGGAGACCCAGTACTTC
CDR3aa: CATMGPGRETQYF

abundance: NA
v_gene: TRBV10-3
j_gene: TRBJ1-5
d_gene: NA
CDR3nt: TGTGCCATCAGTGACAGGGGTTTGGAACAGCCCCAGCATTTT
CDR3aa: CAISDRGLEQPQHF

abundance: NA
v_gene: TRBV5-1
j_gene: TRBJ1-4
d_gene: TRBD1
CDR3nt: TGCGCCAGCAGCTATGGGACAGTAAATGAAAAACTGTTTTTT
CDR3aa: CASSYGTVNEKLFF

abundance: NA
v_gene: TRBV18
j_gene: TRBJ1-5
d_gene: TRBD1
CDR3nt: TGTGCCAGCTCACCACCGGCTCAGGGGGCATTAAGCAATCAGCCCCAGCATTTT
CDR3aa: CASSPPAQGALSNQPQHF

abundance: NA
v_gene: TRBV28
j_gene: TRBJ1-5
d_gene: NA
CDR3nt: TGTGCCAGCCTGGCGGGCAATCAGCCCCAGCATTTT
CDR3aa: CASLAGNQPQHF